These 31 T cell receptor beta chains came from one sample sequenced in a study of cytomegalovirus exposure and HLA in healthy donors listed by TCRdb under 2017. Receptors were amplified or captured by the immunoSEQ multiplex PCR assay. For the multiplex PCR, a mixture combining 60 forward primers for TCR Vbeta segments and 13 reverse primers for TCR Jbeta segments was used. TCRdb took this table from immuneACCESS and kept in-frame rearrangements with V and J called. Such tables lack part of the clones; where checked against another copy, unresolved V genes explain under half of the gap, and the rest is unexplained. Present in this sample are approximately 190,000 clones, 80% to 85% of which were seen just once. The ten largest clones represent 6.3% of the sample. Material: PBMCs. The source of these receptors is a man aged 35-49 years in good health and CMV-seropositive.

The J gene is TRBJ1-1, the V gene TRBV18; D gene uncertain. Germline assignment: CDR1 KGHSH and CDR2 LQKENI. V was pared by 3 bases and J by 3 bases, with 2 bases between. This CDR3 has 11 residues. CDR3 region: CASSPDTEAFF. DNA of the CDR3: TGTGCCAGCTCACCCGACACTGAAGCTTTCTTT.

The CDR3 DNA reads as TGTGCCAGTAGTCTGACAGGGGCGAACACCGGGGAGCTGTTTTTT. Residues: CASSLTGANTGELFF. V is TRBV19 and J is TRBJ2-2; 8 bases line up with TRBD1. The CDR3 length is 15 residues. Germline-derived CDR1 and CDR2 are LNHDA and SQIVND (reference sequence). Trimming took 5 bases from V and 0 from J; bases not matched to a gene: 2.

The chain couples TRBV10-3 to TRBJ2-2; 9 bases line up with TRBD2. The CDR3 extends over 18 amino acids. The germline gives CDR1 ENHRY, CDR2 SYGVKD. The junction had 15 bases not matched to a gene; V was cut back by 6 bases and J by 4 bases. CDR3 nucleotides: TGTGCCATCAGGGGTTCGTGGGGGCGGGGGGGCCCCACCGGGGAGCTGTTTTTT. This encodes CAIRGSWGRGGPTGELFF.

The CDR3 sequence: CASSSDSYGYTF. The CDR3 DNA follows: TGTGCCAGCAGCTCCGACAGCTATGGCTACACCTTC. This rearrangement joins TRBV7-9 to TRBJ1-2; D may be TRBD1 (5 bases). V lost 4 bases and J lost 4, with 7 bases in between. The CDR3 runs 12 residues. Germline lookup yields CDR1 SEHNR and CDR2 FQNEAQ (reference sequence). The full variable domain, its missing parts supplied by reference TRBV7-9 and TRBJ1-2, is DTGVSQNPRHKITKRGQNVTFRCDPISEHNRLYWYRQTLGQGPEFLTYFQNEAQLEKSRLLSDRFSAERPKGSFSTLEIQRTEQGDSAMYLCASSSDSYGYTFGSGTRLTVV.

The chain uses TRBV9 and TRBJ2-7; D perhaps matches TRBD1 (7 bases). The germline V gene has CDR1 SGDLS and CDR2 YYNGEE. Deletions cut 0 bases from V and 4 bases from J, with 20 bases between. The CDR3 is 17 amino acids. CDR3: CASSVADPGGMDYEQYF. The CDR3 DNA reads TGTGCCAGCAGCGTAGCTGACCCAGGGGGGATGGATTACGAGCAGTACTTC.

This chain uses TRBV5-1 with TRBJ1-1; tentatively, D is TRBD1 (6 bases). The V gene's germline CDR1 is SGHRS and CDR2 YFSETQ. Trimming took off 2 bases at V and 3 bases at J, with 17 bases between the two ends. The CDR3 covers 16 residues. This CDR3 is CASSLGVGAGYTEAFF. Here the CDR3 DNA reads TGCGCCAGCAGCTTAGGGGTGGGGGCCGGATACACTGAAGCTTTCTTT.

This sequence joins TRBV5-1 and TRBJ2-2; the match to TRBD1 covers 9 bases. The CDR3 totals 15 residues. Germline lookup yields CDR1 SGHRS and CDR2 YFSETQ. Trimming removed 2 bases from V and 6 bases from J; junction bases left unmatched: 5. CDR3 amino acids: CASSLGTGNAGELFF. The DNA of the CDR3 is TGCGCCAGCAGCTTAGGGACAGGGAATGCCGGGGAGCTGTTTTTT.

The V call is TRBV19, the J call TRBJ1-5; TRBD1 aligns across 9 bases. Trimming at V came to 4 bases and at J to 3 bases, leaving 1 base not matched to a gene. Per the germline V gene, CDR1 is LNHDA and CDR2 is SQIVND (reference sequence). The CDR3 runs to 14 residues. CDR3 sequence reads: CASSRTGVNQPQHF. CDR3 coding DNA: TGTGCCAGTAGTAGGACAGGGGTCAATCAGCCCCAGCATTTT. The full variable domain, with the rest looked up from reference TRBV19 and TRBJ1-5, is DGGITQSPKYLFRKEGQNVTLSCEQNLNHDAMYWYRQDPGQGLRLIYYSQIVNDFQKGDIAEGYSVSREKKESFPLTVTSAQKNPTAFYLCASSRTGVNQPQHFGDGTRLSIL.

The J gene is TRBJ2-7, the V gene TRBV30; 11 positions agree with TRBD1. Germline loops: CDR1 GTSNPN, CDR2 SVGIG (reference sequence). The CDR3 extends over 12 amino acids. V lost 8 bases and J lost 6; bases outside the gene matches: 6. CDR3: CAGGQGAGEQYF. DNA for the CDR3: TGTGCCGGCGGACAGGGGGCAGGCGAGCAGTACTTC. The variable domain in full, completed from reference TRBV30 and TRBJ2-7, reads SQTIHQWPATLVQPVGSPLSLECTVEGTSNPNLYWYRQAAGRGLQLLFYSVGIGQISSEVPQNLSASRPQDRQFILSSKKLLLSDSGFYLCAGGQGAGEQYFGPGTRLTVT.

This sequence joins TRBV4-2 and TRBJ2-5, with TRBD2 matching 11 bases. The CDR3 is 16 amino acids. Trimming cost V 4 bases and J 3 bases; bases outside gene matches: 7. Germline V gene data show CDR1 as LGHNA and CDR2 as YNFKEQ. For the CDR3, the DNA is TGTGCCAGCAGCCCCCAAGCACTAGCGGGGGAAGAGACCCAGTACTTC. It specifies CASSPQALAGEETQYF.

The V and J genes are TRBV13 and TRBJ2-7; perhaps TRBD1 as D (6 bases). The CDR3 is 12 residues long. CDR1 and CDR2 (germline): PRHDT, FYEKMQ (reference sequence). V lost 5 bases to trimming and J lost 4 bases, with 9 bases between them. The CDR3 coding sequence is TGTGCCAGCAGCCAAGGGGGTTACGAGCAGTACTTC. Its protein is CASSQGGYEQYF.

This sequence joins TRBV10-2 and TRBJ2-3, with D perhaps TRBD2 (7 bases). The CDR3 is 13 residues long. V was trimmed by 7 bases and J by 3 bases, leaving 11 bases between them. Looked up from germline, CDR1 is WSHSY and CDR2 is SAAADI. The CDR3 DNA sequence: TGCGCCAGCAAGGAGGGGGGGACAGATACGCAGTATTTT. Amino acid sequence: CASKEGGTDTQYF.

This chain connects TRBV7-2 to TRBJ2-3, with D possibly being TRBD1 (5 bases). The V end lost 1 base, the J end lost 5 bases, and 13 bases lay between the germline ends. Germline V lookup: CDR1 SGHTA, CDR2 FQGNSA. This CDR3 spans 15 amino acids. CDR3 bases: TGTGCCAGCAGCTTAGGGAAGGGGCTGAAAGATACGCAGTATTTT. Amino acid sequence: CASSLGKGLKDTQYF.

The chain has TRBV21-1 and TRBJ2-3; TRBD2, the D gene given by the table, was not confirmed from the DNA. TRBV21-1 is reported as a pseudogene. The CDR3 length is 16 residues. CDR3 loop: CASSGESGTYTDTQYF. The CDR3 bases are TGTGCCAGCAGCGGGGAAAGCGGGACCTACACAGATACGCAGTATTTT.

The chain is built from TRBV6-1 and TRBJ1-1; the match to TRBD1 covers 9 bases. CDR3 size: 15 residues. V was pared by 6 bases and J by 0 bases, with 5 bases of the junction left unmatched. Germline V gives CDR1 MNHNS, CDR2 SASEGT. The CDR3 is CASSWGQGMNTEAFF. The CDR3, as DNA: TGTGCCAGCAGCTGGGGACAGGGCATGAACACTGAAGCTTTCTTT.

The CDR3 DNA reads as TGTGCCTGGAGTGAGGGGATTCGGACAGATACGCAGTATTTT. As protein: CAWSEGIRTDTQYF. The V gene is TRBV30, the J gene TRBJ2-3, with D maybe TRBD1 (5 bases). Germline CDR1 reads GTSNPN; CDR2 reads SVGIG (reference sequence). Trimming shortened V by 1 base and J by 3 bases, and 11 bases separated the two germline ends. CDR3 size: 14 residues.

The V and J genes are TRBV11-3 and TRBJ2-1, with D perhaps TRBD1 (5 bases). The ends were cut back, 4 bases at V and 5 bases at J, with 21 bases in the middle. This CDR3 region has 17 residues. From germline, CDR1 is SGHNT and CDR2 YENEEA. This chain's CDR3 is CASSSTIRGRFDNEQFF. The CDR3 coding sequence is TGTGCCAGCAGCTCGACGATTAGGGGTAGGTTCGACAATGAGCAGTTCTTC.

This chain uses TRBV25-1 with TRBJ1-2, with TRBD1 matching over 9 bases. J gave up 8 bases and V 7 bases, and 5 bases lay outside the gene matches. The CDR3 spans 12 residues. Germline-derived CDR1 and CDR2 are MGHDK and SYGVNS. CDR3 residues: CASNDRGGGYTF. DNA for the CDR3: TGTGCCAGCAACGACAGGGGGGGCGGCTACACCTTC.

This clone was found a few times. The gene calls are TRBV9 and TRBJ1-1; D unclear. V lost 7 bases to trimming and J lost 7 bases, with 11 bases between them. The CDR3 spans 11 residues. Germline V gene lookup returns CDR1 SGDLS and CDR2 YYNGEE. The CDR3 loop is CASGGEGEAFF. The CDR3 DNA reads TGTGCCAGCGGCGGTGAGGGTGAAGCTTTCTTT.

This chain connects TRBV9 to TRBJ1-3, with 7 bases fitting TRBD1. V trimming: 4 bases; J trimming: 3 bases; junction bases outside the gene matches: 4. The CDR3 runs to 14 residues. CDR1 and CDR2 from the germline V gene are SGDLS and YYNGEE. CDR3 in DNA: TGTGCCAGCAGCTTAGACAGGGTTGGAAACACCATATATTTT. It specifies CASSLDRVGNTIYF. Together with reference TRBV9 and TRBJ1-3, the CDR3 gives the full variable domain: DSGVTQTPKHLITATGQRVTLRCSPRSGDLSVYWYQQSLDQGLQFLIQYYNGEERAKGNILERFSAQQFPDLHSELNLSSLELGDSALYFCASSLDRVGNTIYFGEGSWLTVV.

The gene calls are TRBV19 and TRBJ1-6; D may be TRBD1 (5 bases). CDR3 size: 15 residues. The V gene's germline CDR1 is LNHDA and CDR2 SQIVND (reference sequence). Trimming stripped 3 bases from V and 0 bases from J, with 6 bases between. The chain's CDR3 is CASSMQGSYNSPLHF. DNA of the CDR3: TGTGCCAGTAGTATGCAGGGCTCCTATAATTCACCCCTCCACTTT.

The CDR3 reads CASSYSPLGGAPKQFF. The CDR3 DNA reads TGTGCCAGCAGTTACTCCCCTCTCGGGGGGGCGCCGAAGCAGTTCTTC. The chain is built from TRBV6-5 and TRBJ2-1; 8 bases fit TRBD2. The CDR3 consists of 16 residues. Germline lookup yields CDR1 MNHEY and CDR2 SVGAGI. J was trimmed by 11 bases and V by 0 bases; bases with no gene match: 12.

The chain combines TRBV7-3 with TRBJ2-5; 11 bases align to TRBD2. Losses at the gene ends were 0 bases for V and 5 bases for J; bases not matched to a gene: 11. The CDR3 contains 18 residues. CDR1 is SGHTA, CDR2 FQGTGA, per germline. The CDR3, as DNA: TGTGCCAGCAGCTTAACTAGCGGGGGGGGCCGGGGGGTGGAGACCCAGTACTTC. It codes for CASSLTSGGGRGVETQYF.

The rearrangement uses TRBV5-4 and TRBJ2-4, with 7 bases matching TRBD2. Germline V lookup: CDR1 SGHNT, CDR2 YYREEE (reference sequence). This CDR3 has 13 residues. The V and J ends lost 6 bases and 3 bases, in that order; junction bases with no gene match: 3. The CDR3 loop reads CASNQRDKNIQYF. The CDR3 DNA is TGTGCCAGCAATCAGCGGGACAAAAACATTCAGTACTTC.

The DNA for the CDR3 is TGTGCCAGCAGCAAAGAGGTGAACCTGTTAGCCCAAGAGACCCAGTACTTC. Translation: CASSKEVNLLAQETQYF. This rearrangement joins TRBV21-1 to TRBJ2-5; the table's D call of TRBD2 was not tested on the DNA. TRBV21-1 is a known pseudogene. The CDR3 is 17 residues long.

The V and J genes are TRBV11-2 and TRBJ1-2; D might be TRBD1 (6 bases). Germline V CDR1 and CDR2: SGHAT, FQNNGV. This CDR3 is 15 amino acids long. Trimming took 5 bases from V and 7 from J, leaving 20 bases between them. The DNA for the CDR3 is TGTGCCAGCAGCCCTCGAGTGGCAGGGGAAACTGGCTACACCTTC. Protein sequence: CASSPRVAGETGYTF.

CDR3 in amino acids: CASSQDEGAWQPQHF. The CDR3, as DNA: TGCGCCAGCAGCCAAGATGAGGGGGCCTGGCAGCCCCAGCATTTT. The rearrangement links TRBV4-3 to TRBJ1-5; 7 positions agree with TRBD1. Germline V gene data show CDR1 as LGHNA and CDR2 as YSLEER. This CDR3 has 15 amino acids. The J segment lost 7 bases and the V segment lost 0 bases, leaving 6 bases of the junction unmatched.

The rearrangement uses TRBV2 and TRBJ2-7; 7 bases are a match to TRBD2. This CDR3 is built from 15 residues. The V gene's germline CDR1 is SNHLY and CDR2 FYNNEI. The junction had 8 bases not matched to a gene; V was cut back by 2 bases and J by 4 bases. Here the CDR3 reads CASSELASGFYEQYF. CDR3 DNA: TGTGCCAGCAGTGAACTCGCTAGCGGCTTTTACGAGCAGTACTTC.

The rearrangement uses TRBV14 and TRBJ2-3; no reliable D call. Germline V lookup: CDR1 SGHDN, CDR2 FVKESK. The CDR3 runs to 11 residues. V was clipped by 2 bases and J by 6 bases, with 3 bases between them. DNA of the CDR3: TGTGCCAGCAGCCAACGGGATACGCAGTATTTT. It is translated as CASSQRDTQYF.

This clone occurred many times. The V call is TRBV9, the J call TRBJ2-7, with 10 nucleotides matching TRBD1. The germline CDR1 and CDR2 sequences are SGDLS and YYNGEE. The CDR3 length is 14 residues. J was trimmed by 2 bases and V by 7 bases; bases with no gene match: 6. CDR3 bases: TGTGCCAGCGGACCCGGACAGGGGGCCTACGAGCAGTACTTC. It specifies CASGPGQGAYEQYF.

V and J are TRBV6-1 and TRBJ2-1; 8 positions agree with TRBD1. Unmatched junction bases numbered 5, after V lost 2 bases and J lost 11 bases. CDR3 length: 13 amino acids. Germline V gene sequence: CDR1 MNHNS, CDR2 SASEGT. CDR3 sequence reads: CASSEIRDRKQFF. The CDR3 DNA reads as TGTGCCAGCAGTGAAATAAGGGACAGGAAGCAGTTCTTC.